This paragraph covers one TCR beta chain sequence. The table came from immunoSEQ multiplex PCR; TCRdb's copy has only in-frame clones and leaves some out. The sample includes about 220,000 clones, 88% of them seen just once. This record belongs to a study of blood T cell repertoires in COVID-19. The study drew participants aged about 18 to 95 years from roughly 25 US areas. Germline lookup yields CDR1 MRHNA and CDR2 SNTAGT. V shed 6 bases, J shed 0 bases, and the junction held 11 bases outside the gene matches. This CDR3 has 19 residues. The receptor's source is a woman under 40 who had recovered from COVID-19. The specimen was PBMCs or T cells enriched from blood (not recorded which). The V and J genes are TRBV6-4 and TRBJ2-1; TRBD2 matches 13 bases. This CDR3 is CASSQLAGGPEASYNEQFF. In DNA, the CDR3 is TGTGCCAGCAGCCAACTAGCGGGGGGGCCCGAGGCCTCCTACAATGAGCAGTTCTTC.